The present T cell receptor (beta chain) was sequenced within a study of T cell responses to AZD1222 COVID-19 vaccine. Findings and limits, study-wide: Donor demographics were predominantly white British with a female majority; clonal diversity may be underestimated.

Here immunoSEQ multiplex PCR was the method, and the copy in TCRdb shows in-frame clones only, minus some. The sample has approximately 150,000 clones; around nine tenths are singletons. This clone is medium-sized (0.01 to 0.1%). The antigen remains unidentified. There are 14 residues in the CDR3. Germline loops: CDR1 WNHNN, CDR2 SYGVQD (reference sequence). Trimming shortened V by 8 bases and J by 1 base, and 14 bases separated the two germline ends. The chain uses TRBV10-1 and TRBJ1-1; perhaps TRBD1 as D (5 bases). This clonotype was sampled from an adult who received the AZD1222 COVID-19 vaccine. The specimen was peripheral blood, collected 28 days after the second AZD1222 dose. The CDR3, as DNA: TGCGCCAGCGGCACAGGCGTGGGGAACACTGAAGCTTTCTTT. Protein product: CASGTGVGNTEAFF.